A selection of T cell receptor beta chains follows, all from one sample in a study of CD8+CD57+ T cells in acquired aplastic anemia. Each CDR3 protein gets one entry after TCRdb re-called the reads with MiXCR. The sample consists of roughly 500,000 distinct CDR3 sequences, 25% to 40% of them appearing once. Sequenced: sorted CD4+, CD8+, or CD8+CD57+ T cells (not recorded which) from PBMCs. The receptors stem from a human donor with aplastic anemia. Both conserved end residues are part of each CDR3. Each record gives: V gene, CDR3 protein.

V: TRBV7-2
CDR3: CASSDGQQGYTF

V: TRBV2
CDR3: CASEGGADQPQHF

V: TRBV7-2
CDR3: CASSFGRNYGYTF

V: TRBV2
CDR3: CASSELAANYGYTF

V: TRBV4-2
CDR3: CASSQEPPDGYTF

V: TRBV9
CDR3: CASSVSVNTEAFF

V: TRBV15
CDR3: CATNSWSGSSNQPQHF

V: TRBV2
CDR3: CASIWGTDLNTEAFF

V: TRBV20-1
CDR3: CSASTGDYGYTF

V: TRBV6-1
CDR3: CASSEIPNFNQPQHF

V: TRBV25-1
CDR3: CASSDPAGISVGKLFF